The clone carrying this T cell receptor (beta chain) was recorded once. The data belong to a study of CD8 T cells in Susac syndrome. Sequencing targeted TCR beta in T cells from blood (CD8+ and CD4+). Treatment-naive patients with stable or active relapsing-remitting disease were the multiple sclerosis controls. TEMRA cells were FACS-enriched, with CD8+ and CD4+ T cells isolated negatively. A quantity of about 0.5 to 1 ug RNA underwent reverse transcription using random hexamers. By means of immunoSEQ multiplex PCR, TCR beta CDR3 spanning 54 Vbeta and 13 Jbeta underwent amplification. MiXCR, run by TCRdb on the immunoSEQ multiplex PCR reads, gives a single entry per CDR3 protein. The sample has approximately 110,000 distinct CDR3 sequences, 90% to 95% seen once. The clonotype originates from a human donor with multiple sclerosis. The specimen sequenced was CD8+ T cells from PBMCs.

DNA of the CDR3: TGTGCCAGCAGTTTCCTAGGACAGGGAGGCAATCAGCCCCAGCATTTT. It translates to CASSFLGQGGNQPQHF. V is TRBV27 and J is TRBJ1-5, with 8 bases identical to TRBD1. Germline CDR1 and CDR2: MNHEY and SMNVEV (reference sequence). This CDR3 contains 16 residues. Trimming at V came to 3 bases and at J to 2 bases, leaving 6 bases not matched to a gene.